Only one count was recorded for the clone carrying this T cell receptor beta chain. The data were obtained in a study of control samples from healthy donors and cancer patients. In germline, CDR1 is KGHSH, CDR2 LQKENI. CDR3 length: 15 residues. Trimming took 0 bases from V and 5 from J, leaving 13 bases between them. Here immunoSEQ multiplex PCR was the method, and the copy in TCRdb shows in-frame clones only, minus some. Among some 130,000 clones listed, around nine tenths were seen once. The chain employs TRBV18 and TRBJ1-2; D perhaps matches TRBD1 (5 bases). Material for sequencing was blood. This receptor was taken from a man aged 18 to 30 in good health. In DNA form, the CDR3 reads TGTGCCAGCTCACCACCATCCGACAGCTCATATGGCTACACCTTC. Protein: CASSPPSDSSYGYTF.